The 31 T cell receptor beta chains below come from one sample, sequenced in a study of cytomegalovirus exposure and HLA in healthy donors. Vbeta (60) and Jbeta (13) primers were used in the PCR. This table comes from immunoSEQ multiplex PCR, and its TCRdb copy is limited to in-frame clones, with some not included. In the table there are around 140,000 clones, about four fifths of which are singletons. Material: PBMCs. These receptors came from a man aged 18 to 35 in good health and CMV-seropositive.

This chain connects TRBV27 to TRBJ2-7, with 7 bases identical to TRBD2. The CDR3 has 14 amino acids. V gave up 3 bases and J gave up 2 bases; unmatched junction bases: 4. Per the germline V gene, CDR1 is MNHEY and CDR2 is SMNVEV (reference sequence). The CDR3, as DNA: TGTGCCAGCAGTTTTTCTAGCGGCCCCTACGAGCAGTACTTC. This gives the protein CASSFSSGPYEQYF.

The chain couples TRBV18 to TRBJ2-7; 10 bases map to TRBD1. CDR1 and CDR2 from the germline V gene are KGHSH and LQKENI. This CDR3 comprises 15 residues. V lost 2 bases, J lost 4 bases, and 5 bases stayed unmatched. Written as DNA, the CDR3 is TGTGCCAGCTCACCATTCGGACAGGGGGTTTACGAGCAGTACTTC. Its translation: CASSPFGQGVYEQYF. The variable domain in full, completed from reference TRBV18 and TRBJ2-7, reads NAGVMQNPRHLVRRRGQEARLRCSPMKGHSHVYWYRQLPEEGLKFMVYLQKENIIDESGMPKERFSAEFPKEGPSILRIQQVVRGDSAAYFCASSPFGQGVYEQYFGPGTRLTVT.

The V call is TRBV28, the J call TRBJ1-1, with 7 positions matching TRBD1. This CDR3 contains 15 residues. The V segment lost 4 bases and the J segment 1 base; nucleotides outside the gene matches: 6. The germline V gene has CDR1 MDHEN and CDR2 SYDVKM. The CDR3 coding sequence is TGTGCCAGCAGTTCCGGACAGGTGACGAACACTGAAGCTTTCTTT. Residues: CASSSGQVTNTEAFF.

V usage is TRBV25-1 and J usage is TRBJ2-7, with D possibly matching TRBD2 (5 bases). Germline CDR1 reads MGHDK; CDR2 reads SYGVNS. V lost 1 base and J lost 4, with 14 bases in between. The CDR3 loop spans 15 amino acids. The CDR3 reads CASSELKIEGYEQYF. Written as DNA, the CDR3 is TGTGCCAGCAGTGAATTGAAGATCGAGGGTTACGAGCAGTACTTC.

The CDR3 nucleotides are TGCGCCAGCAGCTTGACGGGTGGAAACACCATATATTTT. It yields the protein CASSLTGGNTIYF. V and J are TRBV5-1 and TRBJ1-3; D ambiguous. The V and J ends lost 1 base and 3 bases respectively, with 5 bases between them. The CDR3 covers 13 residues. Germline V lookup: CDR1 SGHRS, CDR2 YFSETQ. Combining the CDR3 with reference TRBV5-1 and TRBJ1-3 gives the whole variable domain KAGVTQTPRYLIKTRGQQVTLSCSPISGHRSVSWYQQTPGQGLQFLFEYFSETQRNKGNFPGRFSGRQFSNSRSEMNVSTLELGDSALYLCASSLTGGNTIYFGEGSWLTVV.

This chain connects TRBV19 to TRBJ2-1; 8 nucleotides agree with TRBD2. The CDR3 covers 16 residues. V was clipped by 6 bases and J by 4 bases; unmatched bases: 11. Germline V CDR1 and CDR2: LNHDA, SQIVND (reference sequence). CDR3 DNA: TGTGCCAGTAGCCCTAAACGCGGGGGGTCTTACAATGAGCAGTTCTTC. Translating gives CASSPKRGGSYNEQFF.

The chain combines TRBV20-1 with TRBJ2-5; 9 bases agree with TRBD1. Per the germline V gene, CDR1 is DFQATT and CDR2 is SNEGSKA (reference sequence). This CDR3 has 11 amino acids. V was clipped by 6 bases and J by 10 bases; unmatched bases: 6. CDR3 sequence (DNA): TGCAGTGCGTGGACAGGGGTGGGCCAGTACTTC. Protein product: CSAWTGVGQYF.

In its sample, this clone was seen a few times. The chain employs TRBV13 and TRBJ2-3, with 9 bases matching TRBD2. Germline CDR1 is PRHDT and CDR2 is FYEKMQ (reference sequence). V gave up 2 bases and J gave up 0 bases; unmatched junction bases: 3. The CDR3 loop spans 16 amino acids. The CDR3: CASSLRLAASTDTQYF. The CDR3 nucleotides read TGTGCCAGCAGCTTAAGACTAGCGGCTAGCACAGATACGCAGTATTTT.

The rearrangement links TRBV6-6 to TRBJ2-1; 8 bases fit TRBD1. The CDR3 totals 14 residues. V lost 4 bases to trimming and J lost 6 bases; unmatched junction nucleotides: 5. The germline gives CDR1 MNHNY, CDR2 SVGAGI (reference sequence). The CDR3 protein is CASSLPDRANEQFF. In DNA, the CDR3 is TGTGCCAGCAGTTTACCGGACAGGGCCAATGAGCAGTTCTTC.

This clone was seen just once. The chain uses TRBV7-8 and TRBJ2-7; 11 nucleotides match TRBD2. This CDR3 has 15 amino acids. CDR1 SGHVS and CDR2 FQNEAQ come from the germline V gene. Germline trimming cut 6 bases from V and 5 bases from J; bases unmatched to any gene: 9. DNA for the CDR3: TGTGCCAGCAGTCCGGGACTAGCGGTACCCAACGAGCAGTACTTC. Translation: CASSPGLAVPNEQYF.

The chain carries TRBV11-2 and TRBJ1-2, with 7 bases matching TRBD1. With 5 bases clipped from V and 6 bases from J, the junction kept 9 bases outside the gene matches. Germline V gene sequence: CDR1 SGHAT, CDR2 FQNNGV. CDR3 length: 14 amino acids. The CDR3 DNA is TGTGCCAGCAGCCGACAGGGCTTCGGCCATGGCTACACCTTC. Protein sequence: CASSRQGFGHGYTF.

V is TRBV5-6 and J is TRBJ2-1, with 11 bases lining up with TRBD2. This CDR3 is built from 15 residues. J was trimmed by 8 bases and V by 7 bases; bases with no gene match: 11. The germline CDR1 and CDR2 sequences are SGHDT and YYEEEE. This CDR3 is CASAPVAGGPHEQFF. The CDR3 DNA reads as TGTGCCAGCGCGCCAGTAGCGGGAGGGCCCCATGAGCAGTTCTTC.

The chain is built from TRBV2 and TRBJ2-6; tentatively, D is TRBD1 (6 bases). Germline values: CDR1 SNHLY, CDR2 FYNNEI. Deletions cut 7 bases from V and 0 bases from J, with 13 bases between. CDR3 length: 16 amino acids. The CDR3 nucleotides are TGTGCCAGCAATACCCAAGGGGGCTCTGGGGCCAACGTCCTGACTTTC. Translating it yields CASNTQGGSGANVLTF.

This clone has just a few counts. The CDR3 reads CASSLGTGGIGEQYF. Written as DNA, the CDR3 is TGTGCCAGCAGTTTAGGGACAGGGGGAATAGGCGAGCAGTACTTC. V usage is TRBV28 and J usage is TRBJ2-7; 11 nucleotides match TRBD1. Germline-derived CDR1 and CDR2 are MDHEN and SYDVKM. Losses at the gene ends were 2 bases for V and 6 bases for J; bases not matched to a gene: 6. The CDR3 is 15 residues long.

The CDR3 reads CASSGLGVAGVTGELFF. The CDR3 nucleotides read TGTGCCAGCAGCGGACTGGGGGTCGCGGGAGTCACCGGGGAGCTGTTTTTT. The gene calls are TRBV9 and TRBJ2-2, with TRBD2 matching 7 bases. Trimming at V came to 3 bases and at J to 4 bases, leaving 12 bases not matched to a gene. The CDR3 is made up of 17 amino acids. Germline loops: CDR1 SGDLS, CDR2 YYNGEE.

The CDR3 protein is CSARQGAGGNTIYF. DNA of the CDR3: TGCAGCGCCCGACAGGGGGCTGGTGGAAACACCATATATTTT. The gene calls are TRBV29-1 and TRBJ1-3; 10 bases align to TRBD1. CDR1 is SQVTM and CDR2 is ANQGSEA in the germline V gene. This CDR3 comprises 14 residues. J gave up 3 bases and V 7 bases, and 6 bases lay outside the gene matches.

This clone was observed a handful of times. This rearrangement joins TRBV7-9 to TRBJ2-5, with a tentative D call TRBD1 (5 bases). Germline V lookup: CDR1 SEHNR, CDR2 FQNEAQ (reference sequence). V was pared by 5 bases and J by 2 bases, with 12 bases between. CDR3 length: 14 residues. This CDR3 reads CASSRDRYQETQYF. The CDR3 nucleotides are TGTGCCAGCAGCAGAGACAGATATCAAGAGACCCAGTACTTC.

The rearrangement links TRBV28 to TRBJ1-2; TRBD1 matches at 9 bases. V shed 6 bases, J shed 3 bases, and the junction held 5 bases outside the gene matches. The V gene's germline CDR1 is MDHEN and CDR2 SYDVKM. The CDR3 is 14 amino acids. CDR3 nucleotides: TGTGCCAGCAGCCGGACAGGGGCGGACTATGGCTACACCTTC. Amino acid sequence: CASSRTGADYGYTF.

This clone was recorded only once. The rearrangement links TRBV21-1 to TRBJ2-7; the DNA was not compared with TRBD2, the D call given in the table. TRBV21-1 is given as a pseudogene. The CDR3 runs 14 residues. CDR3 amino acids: CASTQGPGAYEQYF. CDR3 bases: TGTGCCAGCACCCAAGGGCCGGGGGCCTACGAGCAGTACTTC.

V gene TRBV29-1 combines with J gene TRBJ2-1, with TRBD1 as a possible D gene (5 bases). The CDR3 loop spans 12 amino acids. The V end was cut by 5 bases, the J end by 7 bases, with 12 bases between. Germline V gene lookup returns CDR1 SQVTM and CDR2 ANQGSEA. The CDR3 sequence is CSVLGRANEQFF. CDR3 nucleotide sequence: TGCAGCGTTTTGGGCAGGGCGAATGAGCAGTTCTTC.

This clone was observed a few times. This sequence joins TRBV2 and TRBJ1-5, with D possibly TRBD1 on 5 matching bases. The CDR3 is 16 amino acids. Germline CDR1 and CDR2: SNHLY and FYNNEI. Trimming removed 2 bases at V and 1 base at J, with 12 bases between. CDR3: CASSEQGGRSNQPQHF. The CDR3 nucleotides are TGTGCCAGCAGTGAACAGGGCGGACGGAGCAATCAGCCCCAGCATTTT.

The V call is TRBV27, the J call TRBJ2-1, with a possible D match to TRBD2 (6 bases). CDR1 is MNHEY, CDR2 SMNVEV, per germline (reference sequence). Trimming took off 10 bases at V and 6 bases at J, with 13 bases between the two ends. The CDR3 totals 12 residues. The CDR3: CATSGVANEQFF. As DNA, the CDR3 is TGTGCCACCTCGGGAGTGGCCAATGAGCAGTTCTTC.

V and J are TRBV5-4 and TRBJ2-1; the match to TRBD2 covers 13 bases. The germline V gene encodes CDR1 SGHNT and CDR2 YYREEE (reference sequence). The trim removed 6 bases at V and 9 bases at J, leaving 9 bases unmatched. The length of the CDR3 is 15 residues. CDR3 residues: CASKPGLAGPSEQFF. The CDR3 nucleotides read TGTGCCAGCAAACCGGGACTAGCGGGACCTAGTGAGCAGTTCTTC.

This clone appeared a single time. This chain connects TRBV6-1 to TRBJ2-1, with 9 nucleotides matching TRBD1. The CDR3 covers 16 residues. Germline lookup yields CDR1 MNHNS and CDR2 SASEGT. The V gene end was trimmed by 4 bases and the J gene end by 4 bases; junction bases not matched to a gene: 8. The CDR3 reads CASSVEGQGLYNEQFF. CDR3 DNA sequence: TGTGCCAGCAGTGTTGAGGGACAGGGACTTTACAATGAGCAGTTCTTC.

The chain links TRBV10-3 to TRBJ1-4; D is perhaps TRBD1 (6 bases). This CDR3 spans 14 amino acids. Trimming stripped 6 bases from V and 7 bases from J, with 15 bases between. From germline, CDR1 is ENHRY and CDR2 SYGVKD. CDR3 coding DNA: TGTGCCATCAGGGCCTCAGGGGAGAGTGAAAAACTGTTTTTT. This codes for CAIRASGESEKLFF.

CDR3: CASSPGLAGNEQFF. CDR3 sequence (DNA): TGTGCCAGCAGTCCGGGACTAGCTGGGAATGAGCAGTTCTTC. J is TRBJ2-1 and V is TRBV2; 9 nucleotides match TRBD2. J was trimmed by 7 bases and V by 5 bases; bases with no gene match: 6. Germline V gene data show CDR1 as SNHLY and CDR2 as FYNNEI. This CDR3 contains 14 residues.

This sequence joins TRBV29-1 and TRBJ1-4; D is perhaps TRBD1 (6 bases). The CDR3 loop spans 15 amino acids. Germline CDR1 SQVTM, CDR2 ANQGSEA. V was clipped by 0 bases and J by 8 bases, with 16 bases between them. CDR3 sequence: CSVEERGMRGEKLFF. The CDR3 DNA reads TGCAGCGTTGAAGAGCGAGGAATGAGGGGGGAAAAACTGTTTTTT.

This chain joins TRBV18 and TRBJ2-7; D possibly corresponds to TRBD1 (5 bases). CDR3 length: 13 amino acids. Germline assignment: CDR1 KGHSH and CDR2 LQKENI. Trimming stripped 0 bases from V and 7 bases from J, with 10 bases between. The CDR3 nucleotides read TGTGCCAGCTCACCACCAGTCAGGGTGGAGCAGTACTTC. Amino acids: CASSPPVRVEQYF.

The CDR3 is CASSWARNTGELFF. CDR3 DNA sequence: TGTGCCAGCAGTTGGGCGAGAAACACCGGGGAGCTGTTTTTT. The rearrangement uses TRBV27 and TRBJ2-2; D not certain. The CDR3 covers 14 residues. The V end was cut by 4 bases, the J end by 2 bases, with 8 bases between. Germline CDR1 MNHEY, CDR2 SMNVEV (reference sequence).

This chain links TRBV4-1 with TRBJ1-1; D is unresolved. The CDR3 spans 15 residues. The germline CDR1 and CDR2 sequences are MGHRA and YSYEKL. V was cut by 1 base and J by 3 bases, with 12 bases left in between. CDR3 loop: CASSQGGFEDTEAFF. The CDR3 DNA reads TGCGCCAGCAGCCAAGGTGGGTTCGAGGACACTGAAGCTTTCTTT.

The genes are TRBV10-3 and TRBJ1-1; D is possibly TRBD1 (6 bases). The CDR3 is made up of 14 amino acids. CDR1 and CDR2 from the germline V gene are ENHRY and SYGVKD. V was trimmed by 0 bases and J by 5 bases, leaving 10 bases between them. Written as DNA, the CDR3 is TGTGCCATCAGTGAGTCAGGGGGGGGGACTGAAGCTTTCTTT. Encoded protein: CAISESGGGTEAFF.